The text below deals with one T cell receptor (beta chain). As yet, its antigen is unknown. J lost 6 bases, V lost 7 bases, and 15 bases had no gene match. This CDR3 spans 16 amino acids. The germline CDR1 and CDR2 sequences are MNHNY and SVGAGI (reference sequence). This record comes from a study of T cell responses to AZD1222 COVID-19 vaccine. The protocol was immunoSEQ multiplex PCR, while the TCRdb copy is restricted to in-frame clones and leaves out a portion. The sample yields 80,000 or so clones, more than 60% seen once. Notes on the study in general: Donors, mostly white British, included more females; clonal diversity was possibly underestimated. Unmutated variant regions are reportedly the target of nearly half of TCRs that are spike-specific.

This TCR came from an adult who received the MenACWY meningococcal vaccine as a control. Sample: peripheral blood, taken 28 days after the second dose of the MenACWY control vaccine. This chain connects TRBV6-6 to TRBJ2-1; 7 nucleotides line up with TRBD2. CDR3 bases: TGTGCCAGCACCGAACAAGCGGGGCCCTCTCTCAATGAGCAGTTCTTC. It specifies CASTEQAGPSLNEQFF.